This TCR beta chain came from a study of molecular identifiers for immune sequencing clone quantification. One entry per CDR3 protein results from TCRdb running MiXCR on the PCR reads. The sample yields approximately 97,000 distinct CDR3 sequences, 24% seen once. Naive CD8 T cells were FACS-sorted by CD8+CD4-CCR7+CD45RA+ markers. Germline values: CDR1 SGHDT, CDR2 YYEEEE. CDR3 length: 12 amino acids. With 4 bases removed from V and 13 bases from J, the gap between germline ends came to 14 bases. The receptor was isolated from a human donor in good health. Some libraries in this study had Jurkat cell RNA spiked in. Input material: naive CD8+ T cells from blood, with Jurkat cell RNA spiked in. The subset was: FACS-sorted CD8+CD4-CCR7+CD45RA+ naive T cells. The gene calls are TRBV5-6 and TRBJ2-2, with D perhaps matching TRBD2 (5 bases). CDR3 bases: TGTGCCAGCAGCGCGGGCCCTGTGGCGCTGTTTTTT. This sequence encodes CASSAGPVALFF.